One sample yielded the 13 T cell receptor beta chains listed below, sequenced in a study of cytomegalovirus exposure and HLA in healthy donors. The PCR was carried out with 60 Vbeta primers and 13 Jbeta primers. Data came from immunoSEQ multiplex PCR; TCRdb stores just in-frame clones and leaves some out. Among 250,000 to 350,000 clones listed, 86% were seen once. The sample taken for sequencing was PBMCs. The receptors stem from a man aged 40-49 years in good health and CMV-seropositive.

This chain links TRBV18 with TRBJ2-5; D call uncertain. Germline CDR1 reads KGHSH; CDR2 reads LQKENI. CDR3 length equals 13 residues. Trimming took off 4 bases at V and 3 bases at J, with 9 bases between the two ends. The CDR3 DNA sequence: TGTGCCAGCTCACTTGGGCCGAAAGAGACCCAGTACTTC. Its protein is CASSLGPKETQYF.

The chain uses TRBV6-1 and TRBJ1-3; possible D gene TRBD1, 6 bases. There are 16 residues in the CDR3. Trimming took 3 bases from V and 0 from J, leaving 12 bases between them. Looked up from germline, CDR1 is MNHNS and CDR2 is SASEGT. The CDR3 bases are TGTGCCAGCAGTGACAGGGGCTCTGGCTCTGGAAACACCATATATTTT. As protein: CASSDRGSGSGNTIYF.

The chain joins TRBV19 to TRBJ1-2; 9 nucleotides match TRBD1. The germline CDR1 and CDR2 sequences are LNHDA and SQIVND (reference sequence). J was trimmed by 5 bases and V by 5 bases; bases with no gene match: 3. The CDR3 runs to 13 residues. Here the CDR3 reads CASSPGTGYGYTF. DNA of the CDR3: TGTGCCAGTAGTCCCGGGACAGGGTATGGCTACACCTTC.

The chain carries TRBV5-6 and TRBJ2-5; a weak D match, TRBD2 (5 bases). The germline V gene has CDR1 SGHDT and CDR2 YYEEEE. V was trimmed by 0 bases and J by 0 bases, leaving 9 bases between them. This CDR3 has 15 amino acids. The CDR3 DNA sequence: TGTGCCAGCAGCTTGGGACCAGCGGACCAAGAGACCCAGTACTTC. This translates into CASSLGPADQETQYF.

This sequence joins TRBV5-8 and TRBJ2-7; the D gene is possibly TRBD1 (5 bases). V lost 1 base and J 5 bases, leaving 16 bases between the germline ends. Germline V gives CDR1 SGHTS, CDR2 YDEGEE. This CDR3 is 15 amino acids long. Here the CDR3 reads CASSLIRVQVNEQYF. The CDR3, as DNA: TGTGCCAGCAGCTTGATACGGGTACAGGTAAACGAGCAGTACTTC.

This clone was detected once. This chain uses TRBV28 with TRBJ1-2; perhaps TRBD1 as D (6 bases). The V and J ends lost 5 bases and 5 bases respectively, with 9 bases between them. Germline V gene data show CDR1 as MDHEN and CDR2 as SYDVKM. The CDR3 spans 12 residues. The CDR3 bases are TGTGCCAGCAGTAGCCAGGGGTATGGCTACACCTTC. This codes for CASSSQGYGYTF.

V is TRBV19 and J is TRBJ2-2, with D tentatively TRBD1 (5 bases). Germline CDR1 is LNHDA and CDR2 is SQIVND (reference sequence). CDR3 length equals 16 residues. V was trimmed by 3 bases and J by 2 bases, leaving 13 bases between them. This CDR3 reads CASSMGLVLNTGELFF. DNA for the CDR3: TGTGCCAGTAGTATGGGGCTAGTTCTAAACACCGGGGAGCTGTTTTTT.

The chain has TRBV28 and TRBJ2-6, with a tentative D call TRBD1 (6 bases). Germline CDR1 and CDR2: MDHEN and SYDVKM. The length of the CDR3 is 15 residues. V lost 2 bases and J 5 bases, leaving 10 bases between the germline ends. The CDR3 is CASSLVGARANVLTF. CDR3 nucleotide sequence: TGTGCCAGCAGTTTAGTGGGGGCTCGGGCCAACGTCCTGACTTTC.

The chain uses TRBV27 and TRBJ2-6; D possibly corresponds to TRBD1 (6 bases). Germline lookup yields CDR1 MNHEY and CDR2 SMNVEV (reference sequence). The CDR3 spans 18 residues. V gave up 3 bases and J gave up 0 bases, with 15 bases separating them. In nucleotides, the CDR3 is TGTGCCAGCAGTTTTCGGCCAGGGGTTAGCTCTGGGGCCAACGTCCTGACTTTC. Its translation is CASSFRPGVSSGANVLTF.

V and J are TRBV29-1 and TRBJ2-7; 7 nucleotides line up with TRBD1. J lost 2 bases, V lost 3 bases, and 7 bases had no gene match. The CDR3 contains 14 residues. Germline V gene lookup returns CDR1 SQVTM and CDR2 ANQGSEA. Written as DNA, the CDR3 is TGCAGCGTTGATGGGTTGGGACAGCCCTACGAGCAGTACTTC. Protein product: CSVDGLGQPYEQYF.

The gene calls are TRBV7-2 and TRBJ2-5; 9 nucleotides agree with TRBD1. The germline CDR1 and CDR2 sequences are SGHTA and FQGNSA. The junction had 13 bases not matched to a gene; V was cut back by 5 bases and J by 3 bases. The CDR3 loop spans 17 amino acids. The CDR3 coding sequence is TGTGCCAGCAGCCCTATAGGTGTCGGGACAGGGAAAGAGACCCAGTACTTC. Encoded protein: CASSPIGVGTGKETQYF.

The chain links TRBV28 to TRBJ2-7; 13 bases are a match to TRBD2. Germline values: CDR1 MDHEN, CDR2 SYDVKM. V shed 1 base, J shed 6 bases, and the junction held 6 bases outside the gene matches. The CDR3 has 16 residues. The CDR3 region has the DNA TGTGCCAGCAGTTTATTCGGACTAGCGGGAGTCTTCGAGCAGTACTTC. The encoded protein is CASSLFGLAGVFEQYF.

This chain uses TRBV4-1 with TRBJ1-1; 9 bases map to TRBD1. The CDR3 is 15 residues long. V shed 3 bases, J shed 5 bases, and the junction held 7 bases outside the gene matches. The V gene's germline CDR1 is MGHRA and CDR2 YSYEKL. The CDR3 coding sequence is TGCGCCAGCAGCCAGGGACAGGGACTTACGACTGAAGCTTTCTTT. Its protein product is CASSQGQGLTTEAFF.